Described below is a single T cell receptor beta chain sequence and its context. Its antigen is as yet unknown. This sample was taken from a study of cytomegalovirus exposure and HLA in healthy donors. The PCR made use of 60 Vbeta and 13 Jbeta primers. Repertoires were generated with immunoSEQ multiplex PCR, while TCRdb's copy carries only in-frame clones and drops some. Of roughly 55,000 clones in the sample, approximately 71% were seen once. Notes on the study in general: The availability of immune exposure information extended only to CMV serostatus. Previously analyzed data showed that most TCR beta V segments were productive at a frequency of about 87% or about 30%.

Germline CDR1 and CDR2: SGHTA and FQGNSA. Trimming cost V 3 bases and J 12 bases, with 15 bases left between them. The CDR3 runs to 13 residues. Sequencing input: PBMCs. The TCR sequence derives from a man between 35 and 55 years old in good health and CMV-seropositive. The chain joins TRBV7-2 to TRBJ2-1; possible D gene TRBD2, 6 bases. The CDR3 DNA sequence: TGTGCCAGCAGCTTGGGACTTAGGGCGGGGCAGTTCTTC. Translation: CASSLGLRAGQFF.